This T cell receptor (beta chain) was sequenced for a study of T cell responses to AZD1222 COVID-19 vaccine. Findings and limits, study-wide: When two AZD1222 doses had been given, Spike-specific TCR breadth and depth rose. Possibly, clonal diversity was underestimated; donors were largely white British and included more females. Baseline seropositivity characterized only a handful of AZD1222 recipients.

In regard to this clone: Its antigen is unidentified.

Profiling relied on immunoSEQ multiplex PCR, and the TCRdb table lists in-frame clones only, not all of them. Among 50,000 to 65,000 clones listed, 70% to 90% were seen once. The origin of this receptor is an adult in good health. Sequencing was performed on peripheral blood, taken on day 0 of AZD1222 vaccination.

The CDR3 DNA reads TGTGCCAGTAGCAACCAACGGGTGAACACTGAAGCTTTCTTT. Protein product: CASSNQRVNTEAFF. The chain joins TRBV19 to TRBJ1-1, with D unclear. The CDR3 sequence is 14 residues long. Trimming stripped 6 bases from V and 0 bases from J, with 11 bases between. The germline CDR1 and CDR2 sequences are LNHDA and SQIVND (reference sequence). Full variable domain (remainder filled in from reference TRBV19 and TRBJ1-1): DGGITQSPKYLFRKEGQNVTLSCEQNLNHDAMYWYRQDPGQGLRLIYYSQIVNDFQKGDIAEGYSVSREKKESFPLTVTSAQKNPTAFYLCASSNQRVNTEAFFGQGTRLTVV.